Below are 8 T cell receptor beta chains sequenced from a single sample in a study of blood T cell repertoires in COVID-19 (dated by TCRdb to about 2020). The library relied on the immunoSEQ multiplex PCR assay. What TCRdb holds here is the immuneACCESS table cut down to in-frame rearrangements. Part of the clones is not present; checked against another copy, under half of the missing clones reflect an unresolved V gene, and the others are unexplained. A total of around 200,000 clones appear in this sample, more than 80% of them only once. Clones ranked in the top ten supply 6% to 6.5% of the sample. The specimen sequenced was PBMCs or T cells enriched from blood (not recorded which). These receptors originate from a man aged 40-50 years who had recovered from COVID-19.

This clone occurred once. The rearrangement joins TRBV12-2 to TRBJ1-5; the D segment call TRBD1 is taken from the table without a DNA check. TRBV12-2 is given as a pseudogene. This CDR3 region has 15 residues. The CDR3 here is CASRPGTGATAPQHF. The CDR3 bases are TGTGCAAGTCGACCGGGGACAGGGGCCACCGCGCCCCAGCATTTT.

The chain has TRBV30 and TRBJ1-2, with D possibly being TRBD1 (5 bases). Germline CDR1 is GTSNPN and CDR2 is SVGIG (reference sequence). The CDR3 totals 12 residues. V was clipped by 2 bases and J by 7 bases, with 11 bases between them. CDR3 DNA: TGTGCCTGGAGTTGGCAGGGAGGTGGCTACACCTTC. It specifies CAWSWQGGGYTF.

CDR3 in amino acids: CASSRGQGRTGELFF. CDR3 bases: TGTGCCAGCAGTCGGGGACAGGGGAGGACCGGGGAGCTGTTTTTT. V gene TRBV3-1 (or the pseudogene TRBV3-2) combines with J gene TRBJ2-2, with 10 bases that match TRBD1. V was pared by 6 bases and J by 5 bases, with 6 bases of the junction left unmatched. CDR3 length: 15 amino acids. Germline-derived CDR1 and CDR2 are LGHDT and YNNKEL (reference sequence).

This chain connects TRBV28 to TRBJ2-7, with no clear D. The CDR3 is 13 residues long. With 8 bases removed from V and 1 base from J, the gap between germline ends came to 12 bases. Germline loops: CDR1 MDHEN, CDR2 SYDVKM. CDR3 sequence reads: CASGQPTSYEQYF. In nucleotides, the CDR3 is TGTGCCAGCGGCCAGCCGACTTCCTACGAGCAGTACTTC.

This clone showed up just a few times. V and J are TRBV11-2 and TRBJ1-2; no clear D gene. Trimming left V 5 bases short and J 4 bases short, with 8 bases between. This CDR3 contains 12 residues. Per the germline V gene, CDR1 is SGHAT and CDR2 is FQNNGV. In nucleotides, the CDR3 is TGTGCCAGCAGCCCCGGGAGCTATGGCTACACCTTC. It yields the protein CASSPGSYGYTF.

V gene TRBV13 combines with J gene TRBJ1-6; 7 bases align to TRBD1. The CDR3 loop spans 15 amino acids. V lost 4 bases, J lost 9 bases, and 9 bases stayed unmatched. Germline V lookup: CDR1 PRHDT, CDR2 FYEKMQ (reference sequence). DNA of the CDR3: TGTGCCAGCAGCTCCCACAGGGGTGCTGTTTCACCCCTCCACTTT. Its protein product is CASSSHRGAVSPLHF.

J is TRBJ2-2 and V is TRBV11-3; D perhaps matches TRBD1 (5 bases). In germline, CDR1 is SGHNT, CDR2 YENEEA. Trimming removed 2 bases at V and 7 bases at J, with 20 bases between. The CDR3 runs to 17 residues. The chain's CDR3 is CASSLLHYGQGNGELFF. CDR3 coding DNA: TGTGCCAGCAGCTTATTACACTACGGGCAGGGTAACGGGGAGCTGTTTTTT.

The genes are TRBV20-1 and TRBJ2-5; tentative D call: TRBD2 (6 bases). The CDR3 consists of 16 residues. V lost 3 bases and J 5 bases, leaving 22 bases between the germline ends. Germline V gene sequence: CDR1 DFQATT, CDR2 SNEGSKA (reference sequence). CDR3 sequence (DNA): TGCAGTGCTAGTCACCCTACCACGGGAGAGGGGGAGACCCAGTACTTC. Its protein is CSASHPTTGEGETQYF.